This T cell receptor (beta chain) was identified in a study of CD4 T cells in relation to SARS-CoV-2 and coronaviruses (dated by TCRdb to the early 2020s). For context, the study as a whole: Patient-derived lymphoblastoid cell lines were used to map the HLA restriction of shared crossreactive spike epitopes. At the level of individual TCR clonotypes, the study evaluated whether memory CD4+ T cells crossreact between the spike proteins of SARS-CoV-2 and those of common cold coronaviruses. Samples from a few pre-COVID donors and the naive versus memory experiments were sequenced with the Adaptive Biotechnologies TCR-sequencing kit; other data were Illumina-based. A different, Illumina-based TCR-beta assay was used to sequence expansion assays from other donors in the study. Paper-wide results and their limitations: Significantly weaker SARS-CoV-2-driven expansion was shown by crossreactive clones than by monoreactive clones, consistent with antigenic imprinting. Because the crossreactivity analysis focused on spike protein, crossreactivity against other viral proteins was not assessed. The study was limited by small numbers of patients and tested TCRs. Naive versus memory sequencing indicated that memory recall responses, rather than primary responses primed during culture, are detected by the assay. Memory CD4+ clonotypes crossrecognizing SARS-CoV-2 and at least one common cold coronavirus spike were found in roughly 65% of donors. Pre-pandemic and post-infection samples were not both contributed by any donor, so tracing of the source of pre-existing responses was limited.

The junction shows trimming of 2 bases on V and 3 bases on J, plus 8 bases between the germline ends. Via the germline V gene, CDR1 is SGHNT and CDR2 YENEEA. The CDR3 numbers 13 residues from cysteine through phenylalanine. Only the CDR3 portion is preserved as DNA: 39 bases, with reading frame beginning at the first base. CD4+ T cells from unexposed donors were collected before the COVID-19 pandemic (2011-2018). Naive and memory CD4+ T cells were separated from cryopreserved PBMCs by CD4 enrichment followed by EasySep naive CD4+ T cell enrichment. The leukapheresis product for the unexposed donors was obtained through commercial purchase. Ficoll-Paque PLUS gradient centrifugation was used to isolate PBMCs from either whole blood or leukapheresis product. PBMCs were either cryopreserved at -140 degrees C or used fresh in the expansion assay. The QIAamp Micro DNA Kit was used to extract genomic DNA from the CD4+ T cells.

Uncultured naive and memory CD4+ T cell DNA received deep-resolution immunoSEQ TCR-beta sequencing. As for the original processing: During preprocessing, nonproductive sequences were removed, along with CDR3s that did not begin with C, did not end with F or W, or were shorter than 7 amino acids. Cultured and uncultured naive and memory CD4+ repertoires were searched for CDR3s previously identified as spike- and CEF-reactive. After three terminal residues were trimmed from each end, CDR3 homology was quantified as pairwise Levenshtein distance using the stringdist R package. TCRdb stores this immuneACCESS table with in-frame sequences only. Part of the clones is absent; in the studies checked, under half of the shortfall reflects unresolved V genes, and no reason is known for the rest. The V and J calls and clone size come from that table; D and trimming were worked out from the DNA. This sample holds about 68,000 clones; roughly 93% were observed only once. Around 0.23% of the sample belongs to the ten largest clones.

Concerning this clone: Its antigen target is currently unknown. There are no base qualities to consult, and no much larger clone falls within one base.

Sequenced: naive CD4+ T cells from PBMCs. The cell subset or site label, read with the paper, signifies: naive CD4+ T cells isolated by negative enrichment. This receptor chain uses TRBV11-3 and TRBJ2-7; confidence is insufficient to name the D gene. The source is a human donor in good health. In nucleotide form, the sequence is TGTGCCAGCAGCTTACTCCTGGGCTACGAGCAGTACTTC. This encodes CASSLLLGYEQYF.